Given below is one TCR beta chain in context. Its antigen target is currently unknown. Base qualities are not at hand, and no much larger clone is one base apart. The donors were healthy, HIV-negative adults who had no recently reported acute infections or vaccinations. All donors were Caucasian adults living in Nashville, Tennessee, USA. CD4+ T cells were enriched by magnetic negative selection; naive cells were then positively selected on CD45RA, and the negative fraction formed the memory subset. After blood collection by leukapheresis, PBMCs were isolated using Ficoll-Histopaque density gradient centrifugation and then cryopreserved in the vapor phase of liquid nitrogen. Analytical flow cytometry was used to check the purity and quantity of each magnetically sorted T cell population. Each sorted fraction had its genomic DNA isolated and then quantified by UV absorbance on a Nanodrop 2000c. This entry comes from a study of shared clonotypes between healthy human individuals (dated by TCRdb to about 2020). For context, the study as a whole: The cohort included a few men and a couple of women between 18 and 49 years of age. Blood TCR repertoires of roughly 5 healthy adults were deeply sequenced to estimate repertoire size and the extent of clonotype sharing between individuals. For each donor, three plates each were used for CD4 naive and CD4 memory, two plates were used for CD8 naive, and one plate was used for CD8 memory. Between about 0.94 and 10 billion PBMCs per donor were obtained by leukapheresis. Different laboratories and diverse techniques were used to prepare libraries and sequence TCR repertoires, to increase sequencing depth and limit assay-specific biases. General conclusions and limits of the study: Across a few donors, approximately 5% of naive CD4, over 3% of naive CD8, roughly 2.3% of memory CD4, and 0.4% of memory CD8 clonotypes were shared. Because the study included only a small number of donors, the genetic and exposure-history diversity represented was limited. Sampling was restricted to blood, and TCR repertoires in tissue are likely to differ from TCR repertoires in blood. Naive subsets generally had larger estimated clonotype richness than memory subsets did. Incomplete sequencing was indicated by rarefaction of sorted-subset datasets, despite the large sequencing depth. Pairwise subsampling indicated that sequencing depth was expected to affect the degree of clonotype sharing among donors. Compared with non-shared clonotypes, the clonotypes found in all four sorted-subset donors had higher generation probabilities.

V is reduced by 7 bases and J by 0 bases, leaving a spacing of 13 bases between them. From the cysteine through the phenylalanine, the CDR3 covers 15 amino acids. CDR3 DNA only is kept here, 45 bases in frame from base 1. CDR1 and CDR2, per the germline V gene, are MDHEN and SYDVKM. Using the deep immunoSEQ assay, TCR CDR3 regions were amplified from genomic DNA by multiplex PCR. Extracted genomic DNA from each cell subset was spread evenly across all wells of several immunoSEQ 96-well plates, with each plate serving as a replicate. For sorted subsets, each replicate PCR was loaded with roughly 200 ng genomic DNA, equivalent to some 27,000 T cell genomes. Purified libraries were quantified with a Qubit 3.0 fluorometer, sized on a Bioanalyzer 2100, and re-quantified with the KAPA Library Quantification kit. A separate single-read 150-cycle Illumina NextSeq 550 flow cell was used to sequence each immunoSEQ 96-well plate. The authors' pipeline ran thus. Because the immunoSEQ output held only junctional sequences and lacked quality scores, the filtering could not match the filtering applied to full-length reads. To assign V/J genes and CDR3, sequences were annotated against IMGT germline references using PyIR, a Python wrapper for IgBLAST v1.9. Reads with weak V/J assignments (E-value above 1e-6), missing CDR3, stop codons, out-of-frame junctions, or ambiguous translated residues were removed. V3J clonotypes were defined by identical inferred V gene, J gene, and CDR3 amino acid sequence. The percentage overlap between two repertoires was calculated by dividing the number of shared unique clonotypes by the size of the smaller repertoire. Richness of each repertoire was evaluated using RTK rarefaction, the Chao1 estimator, and Recon v2.1 estimates of unobserved clonotypes. Generation probabilities for all TCRbeta clonotypes obtained by the gDNA method from a handful of donors were computed using OLGA. The table was pulled from immuneACCESS by TCRdb, which kept in-frame rearrangements only. Such tables lose some clones; where checked, under half of the loss comes from unresolved V genes, and the rest has no known cause. The V and J calls and clone size were taken over from that table, and D and trimming were inferred from the DNA. For this sample the table gives more than 2,000,000 clones, of which 90% to 95% were detected only once. The top ten clones comprise 0.39% of the sample.

The chain employs TRBV28 and TRBJ2-4, with a tentative D gene TRBD2 over 5 matching bases. The source is a man between 18 and 35 years old in good health. Some clones in this sample may be carry-over from other donors' samples. Sequenced material: naive CD4+ T cells from PBMCs. The cell subset or site tag for this specimen amounts to: CD45RA+ positively selected. The CDR3 loop reads CASIPRGLAKNIQYF. The DNA is TGTGCCAGCATCCCACGGGGTTTAGCCAAAAACATTCAGTACTTC.